This T cell receptor (beta chain) was captured in a study of blood T cell repertoires in COVID-19. Whole-study context: PBMCs, B-cell-depleted T cells, or T cells were the source of the cDNA or gDNA that made up the material.

In this sample, this clone turned up once. The CDR3 loop spans 15 amino acids. The V segment lost 6 bases and the J segment 5 bases; nucleotides outside the gene matches: 9. Germline CDR1 reads MDHEN; CDR2 reads SYDVKM. Everyone who took part was roughly 18 to 89 years old, and they came from about 23 US areas. Sequencing was performed with immunoSEQ multiplex PCR; in TCRdb, only in-frame clones are kept and a portion is missing. The sample has roughly 250,000 clones; around 90% are singletons. The TCR comes from a woman aged 18 to 35 who had recovered from COVID-19. What was sequenced was PBMCs or T cells enriched from blood (not recorded which). The chain couples TRBV28 to TRBJ2-1; 8 nucleotides match TRBD2. CDR3 sequence (DNA): TGTGCCAGCAGAGTCGAGCGGGAGAGTCACAATGAGCAGTTCTTC. Translated: CASRVERESHNEQFF.